Listed below are T cell receptor beta chains from one sample, sequenced in a study of shared clonotypes between healthy human individuals. Generated by immunoSEQ multiplex PCR, the TCRdb table keeps only in-frame clones and is missing some. The sample carries hundreds of thousands of clones, around 95% recorded once. The sample consisted of naive CD8+ T cells sorted from blood. These receptors were obtained from a young woman in good health. The CDR3 runs from the conserved cysteine through the conserved F or W. D genes are given only for firm matches. Size tells how often a clone was seen (once, few, many) or the class of an expanded clone, and some rows leave it out.

clone size,D gene,J gene,V gene,CDR3 protein,CDR3 DNA
NA,NA,TRBJ1-4,TRBV27,CASSQTTNEKLFF,TGTGCCAGCAGTCAAACAACTAATGAAAAACTGTTTTTT
NA,NA,TRBJ2-7,TRBV28,CAVNSGSVYEQYF,TGTGCGGTTAACTCCGGGTCAGTCTACGAGCAGTACTTC
NA,TRBD2,TRBJ2-1,TRBV27,CASSLAGVSHEQFF,TGTGCCAGCAGTTTAGCGGGAGTATCCCATGAGCAGTTCTTC
NA,NA,TRBJ2-7,TRBV5-1,CATAYGPATYEQYF,TGCGCCACCGCCTATGGGCCAGCCACATACGAGCAGTACTTC
NA,TRBD2,TRBJ2-5,TRBV27,CASSPTTSGDQETQYF,TGTGCCAGCAGTCCCACGACTAGCGGGGACCAAGAGACCCAGTACTTC
NA,NA,TRBJ1-5,TRBV5-1,CASSLSGRTNQPQHF,TGCGCCAGCAGCTTGTCCGGGAGAACAAATCAGCCCCAGCATTTT
once,NA,TRBJ1-1,TRBV19,CASSIRTDYAEAFF,TGTGCCAGTAGTATCCGGACAGATTATGCTGAAGCTTTCTTT
NA,NA,TRBJ2-1,TRBV11-2,CASSLDGAGWNEQFF,TGTGCCAGCAGCTTAGATGGGGCGGGGTGGAATGAGCAGTTCTTC
NA,TRBD2,TRBJ2-1,TRBV7-9,CASSPTGLAGKNEQFF,TGTGCCAGCAGCCCAACGGGGCTAGCGGGAAAGAATGAGCAGTTCTTC
NA,NA,TRBJ1-1,TRBV29-1,CSVRQKLNTEAFF,TGCAGCGTTCGTCAGAAACTGAACACTGAAGCTTTCTTT
NA,NA,TRBJ2-7,TRBV19,CASSTDSYEQYF,TGTGCCAGTAGTACAGATTCCTACGAGCAGTACTTC
NA,NA,TRBJ2-1,TRBV6-4,CASSDSRSSYNEQFF,TGTGCCAGCAGTGATTCGAGAAGCTCCTACAATGAGCAGTTCTTC
NA,NA,TRBJ2-5,TRBV7-5,CVRSLISETVGVETQYF,TGTGTCAGAAGCTTAATTTCAGAAACGGTCGGGGTGGAGACCCAGTACTTC
NA,NA,TRBJ2-1,TRBV11-2,CASSGALDNEQFF,TGTGCCAGCAGTGGGGCTCTCGACAATGAGCAGTTCTTC
NA,NA,TRBJ2-1,TRBV9,CASSVSGKTYNEQFF,TGTGCCAGCAGCGTAAGTGGCAAAACCTACAATGAGCAGTTCTTC
NA,NA,TRBJ2-2,TRBV29-1,CSVEDGENTGELFF,TGCAGCGTTGAAGATGGGGAGAACACCGGGGAGCTGTTTTTT
NA,NA,TRBJ2-7,TRBV28,CASSFTASSYEQYF,TGTGCCAGCAGTTTTACAGCCTCCTCCTACGAGCAGTACTTC
NA,NA,TRBJ1-1,TRBV27,CASRTGGTEAFF,TGTGCCAGCAGAACTGGCGGGACTGAAGCTTTCTTT
NA,NA,TRBJ2-1,TRBV5-8,CASSLGRGIGNEQFF,TGTGCCAGCTCACTAGGACGGGGGATTGGGAATGAGCAGTTCTTC
NA,TRBD2,TRBJ2-7,TRBV18,CASSPPLGLAGYEQYF,TGTGCCAGCTCACCACCGTTGGGACTAGCGGGCTACGAGCAGTACTTC
NA,NA,TRBJ2-5,TRBV7-9,CASSISEVETQYF,TGTGCCAGCAGCATTTCGGAAGTCGAGACCCAGTACTTC
NA,NA,TRBJ1-5,TRBV5-6,CASSLARSALQPQHF,TGTGCCAGCAGCTTGGCCCGTTCTGCGCTTCAGCCCCAGCATTTT